These 3 T cell receptor beta chains originate from one sample sequenced in a study of blood T cell repertoires in COVID-19. The data were produced by immunoSEQ multiplex PCR, yet TCRdb's version contains in-frame clones alone and is incomplete. The table records approximately 290,000 clones, 75% to 95% of them present only once. Sequenced sample: PBMCs or T cells enriched from blood (not recorded which). The receptors derive from a woman under 40 who had recovered from COVID-19.

The chain is built from TRBV5-4 and TRBJ2-3, with 8 nucleotides matching TRBD1. V lost 0 bases to trimming and J lost 6 bases; unmatched junction nucleotides: 6. Per germline, CDR1 SGHNT and CDR2 YYREEE (reference sequence). The CDR3 runs 15 residues. The CDR3, as DNA: TGTGCCAGCAGCTTGGCACAGGGGGTGTCGGATACGCAGTATTTT. Translated, it gives CASSLAQGVSDTQYF.

The chain's CDR3 is CASSYFRSNTEAFF. The CDR3 nucleotides read TGTGCCAGTAGTTATTTCAGGTCAAACACTGAAGCTTTCTTT. The gene calls are TRBV19 and TRBJ1-1; D call uncertain. This CDR3 contains 14 residues. CDR1 and CDR2 from the germline V gene are LNHDA and SQIVND (reference sequence). V was trimmed by 5 bases and J by 2 bases, leaving 12 bases between them.

The genes are TRBV27 and TRBJ2-7, with 10 bases identical to TRBD1. This CDR3 spans 15 amino acids. CDR1 and CDR2 from the germline V gene are MNHEY and SMNVEV (reference sequence). Losses at the gene ends were 7 bases for V and 3 bases for J; bases not matched to a gene: 9. The CDR3: CASTSGGDRGYEQYF. The CDR3 DNA reads as TGTGCCAGCACCTCAGGGGGGGACAGGGGCTACGAGCAGTACTTC.